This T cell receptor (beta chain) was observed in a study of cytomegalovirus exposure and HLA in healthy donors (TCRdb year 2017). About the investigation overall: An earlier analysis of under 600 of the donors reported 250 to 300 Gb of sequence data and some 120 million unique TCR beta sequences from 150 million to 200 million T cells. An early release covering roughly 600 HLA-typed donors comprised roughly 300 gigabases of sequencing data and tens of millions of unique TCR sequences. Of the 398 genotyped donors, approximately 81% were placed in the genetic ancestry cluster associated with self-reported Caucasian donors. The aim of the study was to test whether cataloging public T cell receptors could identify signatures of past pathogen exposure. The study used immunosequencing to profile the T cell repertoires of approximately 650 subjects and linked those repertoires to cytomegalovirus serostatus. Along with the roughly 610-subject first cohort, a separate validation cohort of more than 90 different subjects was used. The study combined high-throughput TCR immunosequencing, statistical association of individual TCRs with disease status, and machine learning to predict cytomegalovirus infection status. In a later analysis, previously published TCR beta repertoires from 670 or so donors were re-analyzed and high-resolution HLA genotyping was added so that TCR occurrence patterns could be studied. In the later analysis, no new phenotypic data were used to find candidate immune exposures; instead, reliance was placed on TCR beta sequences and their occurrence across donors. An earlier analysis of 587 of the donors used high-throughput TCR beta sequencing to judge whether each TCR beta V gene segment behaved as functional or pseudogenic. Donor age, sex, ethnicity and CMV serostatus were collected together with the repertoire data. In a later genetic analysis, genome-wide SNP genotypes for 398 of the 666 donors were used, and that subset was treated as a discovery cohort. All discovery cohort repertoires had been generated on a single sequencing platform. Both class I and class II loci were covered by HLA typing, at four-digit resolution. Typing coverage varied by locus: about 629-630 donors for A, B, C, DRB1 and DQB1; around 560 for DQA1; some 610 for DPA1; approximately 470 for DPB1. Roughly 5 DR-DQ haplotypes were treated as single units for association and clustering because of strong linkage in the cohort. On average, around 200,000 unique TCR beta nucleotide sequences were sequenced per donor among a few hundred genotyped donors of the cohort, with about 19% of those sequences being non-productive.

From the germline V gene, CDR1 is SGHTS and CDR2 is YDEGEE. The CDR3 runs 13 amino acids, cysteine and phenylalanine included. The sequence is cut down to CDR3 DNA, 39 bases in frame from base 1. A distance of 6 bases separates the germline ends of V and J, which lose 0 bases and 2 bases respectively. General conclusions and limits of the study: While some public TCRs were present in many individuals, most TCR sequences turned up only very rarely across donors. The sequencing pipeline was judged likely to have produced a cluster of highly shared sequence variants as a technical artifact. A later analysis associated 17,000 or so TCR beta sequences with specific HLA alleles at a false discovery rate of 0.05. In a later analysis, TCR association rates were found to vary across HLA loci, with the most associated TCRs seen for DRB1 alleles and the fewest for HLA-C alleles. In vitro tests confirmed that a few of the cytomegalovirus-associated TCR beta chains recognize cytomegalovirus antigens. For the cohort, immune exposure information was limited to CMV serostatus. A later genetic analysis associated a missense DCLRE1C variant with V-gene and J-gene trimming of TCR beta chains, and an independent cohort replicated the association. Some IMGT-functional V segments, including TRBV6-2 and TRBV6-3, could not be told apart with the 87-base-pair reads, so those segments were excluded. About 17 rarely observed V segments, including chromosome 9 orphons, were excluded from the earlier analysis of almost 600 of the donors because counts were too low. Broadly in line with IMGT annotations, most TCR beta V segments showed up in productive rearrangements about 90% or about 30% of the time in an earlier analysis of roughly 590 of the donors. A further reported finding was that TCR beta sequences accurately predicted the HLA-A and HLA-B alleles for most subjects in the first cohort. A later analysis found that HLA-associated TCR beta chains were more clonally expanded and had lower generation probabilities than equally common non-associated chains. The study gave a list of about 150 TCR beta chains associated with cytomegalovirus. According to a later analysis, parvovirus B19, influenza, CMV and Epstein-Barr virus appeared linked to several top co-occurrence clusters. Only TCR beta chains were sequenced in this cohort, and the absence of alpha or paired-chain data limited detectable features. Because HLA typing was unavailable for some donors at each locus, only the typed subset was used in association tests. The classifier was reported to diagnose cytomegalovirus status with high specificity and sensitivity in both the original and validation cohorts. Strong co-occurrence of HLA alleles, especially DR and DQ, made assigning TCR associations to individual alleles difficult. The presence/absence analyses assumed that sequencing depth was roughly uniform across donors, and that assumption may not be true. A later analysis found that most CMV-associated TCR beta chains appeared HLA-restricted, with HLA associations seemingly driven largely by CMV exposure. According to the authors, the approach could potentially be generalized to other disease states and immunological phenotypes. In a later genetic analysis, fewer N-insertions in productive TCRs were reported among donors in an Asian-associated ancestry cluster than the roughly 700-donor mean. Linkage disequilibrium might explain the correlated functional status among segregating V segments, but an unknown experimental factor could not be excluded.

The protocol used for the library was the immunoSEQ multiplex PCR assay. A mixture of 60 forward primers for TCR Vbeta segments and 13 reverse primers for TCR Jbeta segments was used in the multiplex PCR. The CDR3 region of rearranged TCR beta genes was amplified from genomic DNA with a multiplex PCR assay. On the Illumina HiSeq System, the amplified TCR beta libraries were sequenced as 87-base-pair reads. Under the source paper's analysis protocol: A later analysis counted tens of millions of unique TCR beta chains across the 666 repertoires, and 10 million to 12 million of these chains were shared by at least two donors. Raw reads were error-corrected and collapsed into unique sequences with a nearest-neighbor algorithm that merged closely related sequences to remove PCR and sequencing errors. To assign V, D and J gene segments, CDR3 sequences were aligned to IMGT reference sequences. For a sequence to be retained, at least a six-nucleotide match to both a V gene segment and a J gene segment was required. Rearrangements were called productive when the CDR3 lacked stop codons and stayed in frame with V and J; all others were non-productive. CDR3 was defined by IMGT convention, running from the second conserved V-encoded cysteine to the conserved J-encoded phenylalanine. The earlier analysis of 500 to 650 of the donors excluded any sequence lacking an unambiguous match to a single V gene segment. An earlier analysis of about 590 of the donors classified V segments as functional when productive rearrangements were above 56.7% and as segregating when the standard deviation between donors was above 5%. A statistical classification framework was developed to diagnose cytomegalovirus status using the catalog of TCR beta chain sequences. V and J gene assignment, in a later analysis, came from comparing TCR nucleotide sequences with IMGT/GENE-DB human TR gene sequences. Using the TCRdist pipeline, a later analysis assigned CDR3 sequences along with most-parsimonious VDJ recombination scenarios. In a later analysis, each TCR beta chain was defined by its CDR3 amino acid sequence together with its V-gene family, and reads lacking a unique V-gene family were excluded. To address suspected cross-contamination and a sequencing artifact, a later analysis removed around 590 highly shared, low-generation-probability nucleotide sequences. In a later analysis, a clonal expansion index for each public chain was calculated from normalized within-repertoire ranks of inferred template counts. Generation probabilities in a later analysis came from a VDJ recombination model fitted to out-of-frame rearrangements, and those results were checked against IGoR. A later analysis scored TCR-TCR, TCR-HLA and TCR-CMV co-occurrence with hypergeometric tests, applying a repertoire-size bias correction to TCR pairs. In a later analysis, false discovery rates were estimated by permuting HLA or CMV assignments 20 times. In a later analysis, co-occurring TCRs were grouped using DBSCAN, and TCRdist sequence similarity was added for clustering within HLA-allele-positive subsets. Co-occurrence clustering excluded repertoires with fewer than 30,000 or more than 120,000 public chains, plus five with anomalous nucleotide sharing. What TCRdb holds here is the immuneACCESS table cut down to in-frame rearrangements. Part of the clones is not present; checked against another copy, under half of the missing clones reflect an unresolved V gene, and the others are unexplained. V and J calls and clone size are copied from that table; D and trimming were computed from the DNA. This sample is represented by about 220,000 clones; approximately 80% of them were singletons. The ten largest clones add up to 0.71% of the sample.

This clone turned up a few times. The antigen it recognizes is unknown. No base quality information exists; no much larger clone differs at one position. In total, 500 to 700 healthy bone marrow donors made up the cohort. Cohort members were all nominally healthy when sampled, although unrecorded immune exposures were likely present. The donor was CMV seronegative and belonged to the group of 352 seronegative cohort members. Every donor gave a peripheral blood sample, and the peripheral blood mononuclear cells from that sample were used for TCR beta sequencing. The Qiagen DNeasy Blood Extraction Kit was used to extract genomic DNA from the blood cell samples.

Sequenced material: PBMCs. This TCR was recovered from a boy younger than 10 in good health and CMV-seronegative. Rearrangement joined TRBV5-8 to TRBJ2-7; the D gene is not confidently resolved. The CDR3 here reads CASSLDVTYEQYF. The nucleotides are TGTGCCAGCAGCTTGGATGTAACCTACGAGCAGTACTTC.